This T cell receptor (beta chain) is from a study of graft-versus-host responses after intestinal transplantation. Study as a whole: The study gave all recipients anti-thymocyte globulin induction, then tacrolimus and steroids for roughly 3 years.

The germline V gene encodes CDR1 MDHEN and CDR2 SYDVKM. V lost 4 bases and J 4 bases, leaving 20 bases between the germline ends. This CDR3 has 17 residues. Libraries were prepared by immunoSEQ multiplex PCR; TCRdb keeps only in-frame clonotypes and omits some of them. The sample has 85,000 to 100,000 clones; 92% are singletons. Study outcomes and limitations: Present in recipient marrow, GvH clones included some that appeared first in ileum or blood. Within the allografts of patients who had graft-donor T cell macrochimerism, graft-versus-host to host-versus-graft clonal ratios were high.

In regard to this clone: Antigen specificity is unknown.

This receptor was obtained from a human donor who received an intestinal transplant. Sequences were derived from unstimulated CD4+ T cells sorted from spleen or lymph node cells, sampled before intestinal transplant. The chain links TRBV28 to TRBJ1-5; D not resolved. CDR3 in DNA: TGTGCCAGCAGTTACTCCTTTACCCTGCTATGGAATCAGCCCCAGCATTTT. Protein sequence: CASSYSFTLLWNQPQHF.